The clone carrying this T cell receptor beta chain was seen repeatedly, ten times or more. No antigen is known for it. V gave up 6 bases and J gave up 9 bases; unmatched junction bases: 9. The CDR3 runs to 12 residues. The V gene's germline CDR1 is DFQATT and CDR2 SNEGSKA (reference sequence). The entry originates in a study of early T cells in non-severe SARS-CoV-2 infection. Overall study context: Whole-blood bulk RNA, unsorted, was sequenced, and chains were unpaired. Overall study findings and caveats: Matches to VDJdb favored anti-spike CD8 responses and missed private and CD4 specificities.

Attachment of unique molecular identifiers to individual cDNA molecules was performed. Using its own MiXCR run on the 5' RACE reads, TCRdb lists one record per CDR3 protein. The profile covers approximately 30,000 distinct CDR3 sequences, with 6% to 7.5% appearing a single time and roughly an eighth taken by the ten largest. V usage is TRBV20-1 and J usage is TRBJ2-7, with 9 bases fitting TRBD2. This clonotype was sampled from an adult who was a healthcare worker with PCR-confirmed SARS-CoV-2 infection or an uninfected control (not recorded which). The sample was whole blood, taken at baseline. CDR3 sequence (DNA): TGCAGTGCCGGACTAGCGCCTACGGGGCAGTACTTC. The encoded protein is CSAGLAPTGQYF.